This is a list of T cell receptor beta chains from one sample in a study of shared T cell receptors in the human thymus. Only in-frame clones appear in the TCRdb table, and some are missing; sequencing was by immunoSEQ multiplex PCR. The sample yields approximately 400,000 clones, approximately 95% seen once. What was sequenced was thymocytes. Source of these receptors: a human donor. Each CDR3 is given with its conserved first and last residue. D genes are given only for firm matches. Not all rows give a size; the values are once, few, many and, for expanded clones, a class.

J gene: TRBJ2-6; clone size: NA; V gene: TRBV2; D gene: NA; CDR3 length: 16; CDR3 protein: CASSLRRGSGANVLTF; CDR3 DNA: TGTGCCAGCAGTCTCCGGAGGGGTTCTGGGGCCAACGTCCTGACTTTC
J gene: TRBJ2-7; clone size: NA; V gene: TRBV5-6; D gene: TRBD1; CDR3 length: 14; CDR3 protein: CASSLPTGGDEQYF; CDR3 DNA: TGTGCCAGCAGCTTGCCGACAGGGGGGGACGAGCAGTACTTC
J gene: TRBJ2-7; clone size: NA; V gene: TRBV15; D gene: NA; CDR3 length: 15; CDR3 protein: CATSRPGPSSYEQYF; CDR3 DNA: TGTGCCACCAGCAGACCGGGGCCCTCCTCCTACGAGCAGTACTTC
J gene: TRBJ2-5; clone size: NA; V gene: TRBV28; D gene: TRBD2; CDR3 length: 16; CDR3 protein: CASSQNAGGSGETQYF; CDR3 DNA: TGTGCCAGCAGTCAAAACGCTGGCGGGAGTGGGGAGACCCAGTACTTC
J gene: TRBJ2-7; clone size: once; V gene: TRBV27; D gene: NA; CDR3 length: 13; CDR3 protein: CASSLKPLIEQYF; CDR3 DNA: TGTGCCAGCAGCCTCAAACCGCTAATCGAGCAGTACTTC
J gene: TRBJ2-7; clone size: NA; V gene: TRBV6-1; D gene: TRBD2; CDR3 length: 16; CDR3 protein: CASSDPAGARLYEQYF; CDR3 DNA: TGTGCCAGCAGTGATCCCGCGGGAGCCCGGTTATACGAGCAGTACTTC
J gene: TRBJ2-7; clone size: NA; V gene: TRBV6-6; D gene: NA; CDR3 length: 13; CDR3 protein: CASSYTGSYEQYF; CDR3 DNA: TGTGCCAGCAGTTACACAGGATCCTACGAGCAGTACTTC
J gene: TRBJ2-2; clone size: NA; V gene: TRBV5-4; D gene: TRBD1; CDR3 length: 15; CDR3 protein: CASSRQGAATGELFF; CDR3 DNA: TGTGCCAGCAGCCGACAGGGGGCAGCGACCGGGGAGCTGTTTTTT
J gene: TRBJ1-1; clone size: once; V gene: TRBV28; D gene: TRBD1; CDR3 length: 13; CDR3 protein: CASSQDRATEAFF; CDR3 DNA: TGTGCCAGCAGTCAAGACAGGGCCACTGAAGCTTTCTTT
J gene: TRBJ1-1; clone size: NA; V gene: TRBV5-8; D gene: NA; CDR3 length: 12; CDR3 protein: CASSLRTGEAFF; CDR3 DNA: TGTGCCAGCAGCCTCCGGACGGGTGAAGCTTTCTTT
J gene: TRBJ1-4; clone size: NA; V gene: TRBV6-1; D gene: NA; CDR3 length: 17; CDR3 protein: CASSESSYANGDEKLFF; CDR3 DNA: TGTGCCAGCAGCGAATCCTCTTATGCCAATGGGGATGAAAAACTGTTTTTT
J gene: TRBJ2-7; clone size: NA; V gene: TRBV27; D gene: NA; CDR3 length: 14; CDR3 protein: CASSLTQASSEQYF; CDR3 DNA: TGTGCCAGCAGCCTGACGCAGGCGTCGTCCGAGCAGTACTTC
J gene: TRBJ2-7; clone size: NA; V gene: TRBV27; D gene: TRBD1; CDR3 length: 16; CDR3 protein: CASSPSGQGISYEQYF; CDR3 DNA: TGTGCCAGCAGTCCTTCGGGACAGGGGATCTCCTACGAGCAGTACTTC
J gene: TRBJ2-2; clone size: NA; V gene: TRBV5-8; D gene: NA; CDR3 length: 16; CDR3 protein: CASSMIGAPGSGELFF; CDR3 DNA: TGTGCCAGCAGTATGATAGGGGCACCTGGGTCCGGGGAGCTGTTTTTT
J gene: TRBJ1-1; clone size: NA; V gene: TRBV7-9; D gene: NA; CDR3 length: 16; CDR3 protein: CASSLLTGDRRTEAFF; CDR3 DNA: TGTGCCAGCAGCTTATTAACGGGAGACAGGAGGACTGAAGCTTTCTTT
J gene: TRBJ2-2; clone size: NA; V gene: TRBV4-2; D gene: NA; CDR3 length: 17; CDR3 protein: CASSRHRDGANTGELFF; CDR3 DNA: TGTGCCAGCAGCCGACACCGGGACGGAGCGAACACCGGGGAGCTGTTTTTT
J gene: TRBJ1-2; clone size: NA; V gene: TRBV2; D gene: NA; CDR3 length: 13; CDR3 protein: CASSHRRGYGYTF; CDR3 DNA: TGTGCCAGCAGTCACCGAAGGGGGTACGGCTACACCTTC
J gene: TRBJ2-3; clone size: NA; V gene: TRBV5-1; D gene: NA; CDR3 length: 17; CDR3 protein: CASSVRLRASSTDTQYF; CDR3 DNA: TGCGCCAGCAGCGTAAGACTGCGGGCCTCAAGCACAGATACGCAGTATTTT
J gene: TRBJ2-2; clone size: NA; V gene: TRBV27; D gene: TRBD2; CDR3 length: 18; CDR3 protein: CASTYQREGELNTGELFF; CDR3 DNA: TGTGCCAGCACCTACCAGCGGGAGGGGGAACTTAACACCGGGGAGCTGTTTTTT
J gene: TRBJ2-7; clone size: NA; V gene: TRBV7-2; D gene: NA; CDR3 length: 15; CDR3 protein: CASSVIDRRSYEQYF; CDR3 DNA: TGTGCCAGCAGCGTCATAGACAGGAGATCCTACGAGCAGTACTTC
J gene: TRBJ2-1; clone size: NA; V gene: TRBV7-6; D gene: TRBD2; CDR3 length: 15; CDR3 protein: CASSLWAGESNEQFF; CDR3 DNA: TGTGCCAGCAGCTTATGGGCGGGAGAGTCTAATGAGCAGTTCTTC
J gene: TRBJ2-7; clone size: NA; V gene: TRBV5-4; D gene: TRBD2; CDR3 length: 17; CDR3 protein: CASSLGLAGGLAYEQYF; CDR3 DNA: TGTGCCAGCAGCTTGGGACTAGCGGGAGGTCTGGCCTACGAGCAGTACTTC
J gene: TRBJ1-1; clone size: NA; V gene: TRBV30; D gene: NA; CDR3 length: 13; CDR3 protein: CAWRATGNTEAFF; CDR3 DNA: TGTGCCTGGAGGGCTACTGGGAACACTGAAGCTTTCTTT
J gene: TRBJ2-2; clone size: NA; V gene: TRBV7-7; D gene: TRBD1; CDR3 length: 17; CDR3 protein: CASSLEVGTENTGELFF; CDR3 DNA: TGTGCTAGCAGCTTAGAAGTGGGGACAGAAAACACCGGGGAGCTGTTTTTT
J gene: TRBJ2-7; clone size: NA; V gene: TRBV5-1; D gene: TRBD1; CDR3 length: 18; CDR3 protein: CASSGTISGGIEIYEQYF; CDR3 DNA: TGCGCCAGCAGCGGAACCATCTCAGGGGGCATTGAGATCTACGAGCAGTACTTC
J gene: TRBJ2-1; clone size: NA; V gene: TRBV7-2; D gene: TRBD1; CDR3 length: 15; CDR3 protein: CASSTDRGGFNEQFF; CDR3 DNA: TGTGCCAGCAGCACGGACAGGGGAGGATTTAATGAGCAGTTCTTC
J gene: TRBJ1-4; clone size: once; V gene: TRBV5-4; D gene: NA; CDR3 length: 14; CDR3 protein: CASSKGIRDEKLFF; CDR3 DNA: TGTGCCAGCAGCAAAGGGATCCGGGATGAAAAACTGTTTTTT
J gene: TRBJ2-1; clone size: NA; V gene: TRBV28; D gene: NA; CDR3 length: 15; CDR3 protein: CASSTYGTPNNEQFF; CDR3 DNA: TGTGCCAGCAGCACTTACGGGACACCTAACAATGAGCAGTTCTTC
J gene: TRBJ2-5; clone size: NA; V gene: TRBV19; D gene: TRBD2; CDR3 length: 19; CDR3 protein: CASSPPPGLAGVLQETQYF; CDR3 DNA: TGTGCCAGTAGTCCGCCACCGGGACTAGCGGGAGTTCTCCAAGAGACCCAGTACTTC
J gene: TRBJ1-2; clone size: NA; V gene: TRBV5-6; D gene: NA; CDR3 length: 18; CDR3 protein: CASSDLGGRAPSDYGYTF; CDR3 DNA: TGTGCCAGCAGCGACCTGGGCGGCAGGGCCCCTTCGGACTATGGCTACACCTTC
J gene: TRBJ1-1; clone size: few; V gene: TRBV19; D gene: NA; CDR3 length: 16; CDR3 protein: CASSTRDLRGETEAFF; CDR3 DNA: TGTGCCAGTAGTACGAGGGACCTACGAGGCGAGACTGAAGCTTTCTTT
J gene: TRBJ1-5; clone size: NA; V gene: TRBV7-9; D gene: TRBD1; CDR3 length: 19; CDR3 protein: CASSLGGQGIPNGNQPQHF; CDR3 DNA: TGTGCCAGCAGCTTAGGGGGACAGGGAATACCTAATGGCAATCAGCCCCAGCATTTT
J gene: TRBJ1-1; clone size: NA; V gene: TRBV6-5; D gene: NA; CDR3 length: 14; CDR3 protein: CASSYHGGNTEAFF; CDR3 DNA: TGTGCCAGCAGTTACCATGGGGGTAACACTGAAGCTTTCTTT
J gene: TRBJ1-3; clone size: once; V gene: TRBV4-2; D gene: TRBD1; CDR3 length: 19; CDR3 protein: CASSQDSAGGNPSGNTIYF; CDR3 DNA: TGTGCCAGCAGCCAAGATTCTGCAGGGGGTAACCCCTCTGGAAACACCATATATTTT
J gene: TRBJ2-7; clone size: once; V gene: TRBV27; D gene: NA; CDR3 length: 15; CDR3 protein: CASSLRPQGSYEQYF; CDR3 DNA: TGTGCCAGCAGTTTGAGGCCCCAGGGGAGTTACGAGCAGTACTTC
J gene: TRBJ2-1; clone size: NA; V gene: TRBV6-4; D gene: TRBD2; CDR3 length: 19; CDR3 protein: CASSQGIAGGRMPIHEQFF; CDR3 DNA: TGTGCCAGCAGCCAAGGGATAGCGGGAGGGCGCATGCCCATCCATGAGCAGTTCTTC
J gene: TRBJ1-3; clone size: NA; V gene: TRBV28; D gene: TRBD1; CDR3 length: 15; CDR3 protein: CASRETGYSGNTIYF; CDR3 DNA: TGTGCCAGCAGGGAGACAGGGTATTCAGGAAACACCATATATTTT
J gene: TRBJ2-1; clone size: NA; V gene: TRBV4-1; D gene: TRBD2; CDR3 length: 17; CDR3 protein: CASSHPRTSGIYNEQFF; CDR3 DNA: TGCGCCAGCAGCCATCCCAGGACTAGCGGGATCTACAATGAGCAGTTCTTC
J gene: TRBJ2-1; clone size: NA; V gene: TRBV6-5; D gene: TRBD2; CDR3 length: 16; CDR3 protein: CASSSSGGTIYNEQFF; CDR3 DNA: TGTGCCAGCAGTTCCTCGGGGGGAACCATTTACAATGAGCAGTTCTTC
J gene: TRBJ2-2; clone size: NA; V gene: TRBV7-2; D gene: NA; CDR3 length: 13; CDR3 protein: CASSLAPGRELFF; CDR3 DNA: TGTGCCAGCAGCTTAGCTCCGGGCCGGGAGCTGTTTTTT
J gene: TRBJ2-3; clone size: NA; V gene: TRBV25-1; D gene: NA; CDR3 length: 12; CDR3 protein: CASSGGPDTQYF; CDR3 DNA: TGTGCCAGCAGTGGGGGGCCAGATACGCAGTATTTT
J gene: TRBJ2-7; clone size: NA; V gene: TRBV6-1; D gene: NA; CDR3 length: 16; CDR3 protein: CASSGFRDNPLYEQYF; CDR3 DNA: TGTGCCAGCAGTGGTTTCCGGGACAACCCCCTCTACGAGCAGTACTTC
J gene: TRBJ2-7; clone size: NA; V gene: TRBV4-3; D gene: TRBD1; CDR3 length: 17; CDR3 protein: CASSQTPRDRGTYEQYF; CDR3 DNA: TGCGCCAGCAGCCAAACCCCCCGGGACAGGGGTACCTACGAGCAGTACTTC